The sequence of this T cell receptor beta chain was determined in a study of shared clonotypes between healthy human individuals (dated by TCRdb to about 2020). About the study as a whole: A couple of women and a few men aged 18 to 49 years were included in the cohort. To estimate repertoire size and how much clonotype sharing occurs between individuals, the study deeply sequenced the blood TCR repertoires of five healthy adults. Each donor's leukapheresis produced roughly between roughly 0.9 and 8.9 billion PBMCs. To increase sequencing depth and limit assay-specific biases, TCR repertoire library preparation and sequencing were carried out by different laboratories using diverse techniques. Points the paper makes about the study in general: Pairwise subsampling led to the expectation that sequencing depth would affect the degree of clonotype sharing among donors. Sampling was limited to blood, and TCR repertoires in tissue likely differ from TCR repertoires in blood. Because the study included only a small number of donors, the genetic and exposure-history diversity represented was limited.

As regards this clone: The antigen it recognizes is unknown. No much larger clone exists at a distance of one base, and base qualities are not known.

The donors were healthy, HIV-negative adults who had no recently reported acute infections or vaccinations. All donors were Caucasian adults living in Nashville, Tennessee, USA. For unsorted samples, 80 million to 100 million PBMCs were counted, and genomic DNA was extracted using the QIAamp DNA Blood Mini kit. Blood was collected by leukapheresis, and PBMCs were isolated by Ficoll-Histopaque density gradient centrifugation and then cryopreserved in liquid nitrogen vapor phase. Using the deep immunoSEQ assay, multiplex PCR amplified TCR CDR3 regions from genomic DNA. Extracted genomic DNA from each cell subset was spread evenly across all wells of several immunoSEQ 96-well plates, with each plate serving as a replicate. Each replicate PCR for unsorted PBMC received 300 to 350 ng genomic DNA, equal to tens of thousands of T cell genomes. Ten immunoSEQ deep assay plates were used to sequence the unsorted PBMC genomic DNA. Purified libraries were quantified with a Qubit 3.0 fluorometer, sized on a Bioanalyzer 2100, and re-quantified with the KAPA Library Quantification kit. Every immunoSEQ 96-well plate was sequenced on a dedicated single-read 150-cycle Illumina NextSeq 550 flow cell. The paper's processing steps were these. The immunoSEQ output contained only junctional sequences without quality scores, so filtering could not match that applied to full-length reads. To assign V/J genes and CDR3, sequences were annotated using PyIR, a Python wrapper for IgBLAST v1.9, with IMGT germline references. Reads were removed for weak V/J assignments (E-value above 1e-6), missing CDR3, stop codons, out-of-frame junctions, or ambiguous translated residues. A V3J clonotype was defined by an identical inferred V gene, J gene, and CDR3 amino acid sequence. Percentage overlap between repertoires was calculated by dividing the number of shared unique clonotypes by the size of the smaller repertoire. Repertoire richness was assessed with RTK rarefaction, the Chao1 estimator, and Recon v2.1 estimates of unobserved clonotypes. Imported from immuneACCESS, the table was reduced by TCRdb to in-frame sequences with V and J called. These copies leave out some clones; in studies compared against another copy, an unresolved V gene accounts for under half, and the cause of the remainder is not known. V, J and clone size are taken as reported in that table, and D and trimming were inferred from the DNA itself. In all, the sample holds hundreds of thousands of clones, and 79% of those were seen once. The top ten clones comprise less than 15% of the sample.

Measured from the cysteine to the phenylalanine, the CDR3 is 18 residues long. CDR3 DNA only is kept here, 54 bases in frame from base 1. Taken from the germline V gene, the CDR1 and CDR2 loops are LGHNA and YNFKEQ. Cut back by 0 bases and 4 bases, the V and J ends lie 20 bases apart. In this chain, TRBV4-2 is recombined with TRBJ2-3, with TRBD2 as a weak D call on 6 bases. The sequenced sample consisted of PBMCs. The source is a woman between 40 and 55 years old in good health. Some clones in this sample may be carry-over from other donors' samples. The CDR3 region has the sequence CASSQDAVRRAGADTQYF. The nucleotide sequence reads as follows: TGTGCCAGCAGCCAAGACGCGGTTAGGAGGGCCGGGGCAGATACGCAGTATTTT.